These 29 T cell receptor beta chains came from one sample sequenced in a study of T-cell reconstitution after alpha-beta-depleted transplantation in children. Unique molecular identifiers were used in preparing the TCRbeta library. TCRdb ran MiXCR on the PCR reads and lists one entry per CDR3 protein. The data show about 610,000 distinct CDR3 sequences, about 11% seen once. The sequencing used PBMCs from the stem cell graft donor, collected from the stem cell graft. The receptors derive from a human donor who donated a stem cell graft to a child with acute myeloid leukemia.

This clonotype was found many times. At one end the junction does not follow the germline gene, possibly because of a read error. The DNA for the CDR3 is TGTGCCAGCAGTTTCCGTGACGAGCAGTACTTC. Its protein is CASSFRDEQYF. V gene TRBV5-1 combines with J gene TRBJ2-7; the D is unclear. The germline V gene encodes CDR1 SGHRS and CDR2 YFSETQ. This CDR3 comprises 11 residues.

V is TRBV25-1 and J is TRBJ2-2; TRBD2 aligns across 9 bases. The V segment lost 2 bases and the J segment 2 bases; nucleotides outside the gene matches: 0. The CDR3 is 15 amino acids. The germline CDR1 and CDR2 sequences are MGHDK and SYGVNS. The CDR3 region is CASSELAGNTGELFF. Here the CDR3 DNA reads TGTGCCAGCAGTGAACTAGCGGGAAACACCGGGGAGCTGTTTTTT. Full variable domain (missing parts from reference TRBV25-1 and TRBJ2-2): EADIYQTPRYLVIGTGKKITLECSQTMGHDKMYWYQQDPGMELHLIHYSYGVNSTEKGDLSSESTVSRIRTEHFPLTLESARPSHTSQYLCASSELAGNTGELFFGEGSRLTVL.

This clonotype showed up many times. This sequence joins TRBV29-1 and TRBJ2-5; D ambiguous. Trimming took off 6 bases at V and 0 bases at J, with 20 bases between the two ends. CDR1 SQVTM and CDR2 ANQGSEA come from the germline V gene. This CDR3 comprises 16 residues. CDR3 in amino acids: CSVVPAGLRNQETQYF. DNA of the CDR3: TGCAGCGTAGTCCCTGCCGGGCTTAGGAACCAAGAGACCCAGTACTTC.

This clonotype has more than one count but fewer than ten. The chain links TRBV6-5 to TRBJ1-1; 7 nucleotides agree with TRBD1. The CDR3 runs to 14 residues. In germline, CDR1 is MNHEY, CDR2 SVGAGI. Trimming removed 3 bases from V and 4 bases from J; junction bases left unmatched: 5. In nucleotides, the CDR3 is TGTGCCAGCAGTTATGACAGGGCGGGCACTGAAGCTTTCTTT. Amino acids: CASSYDRAGTEAFF.

V is TRBV20-1 and J is TRBJ1-1; D is undetermined. CDR3 size: 10 residues. Germline V gene data show CDR1 as DFQATT and CDR2 as SNEGSKA (reference sequence). V lost 0 bases to trimming and J lost 11 bases, with 7 bases between them. Here the CDR3 reads CSARDSRAFF. The CDR3, as DNA: TGCAGTGCTAGAGATTCCCGGGCTTTCTTT.

This clonotype was detected a few times. The V gene is TRBV27, the J gene TRBJ1-2; 9 bases line up with TRBD1. This CDR3 is 14 amino acids long. Germline V gene lookup returns CDR1 MNHEY and CDR2 SMNVEV (reference sequence). Germline trimming cut 6 bases from V and 6 bases from J; bases unmatched to any gene: 8. The CDR3 region has the DNA TGTGCCAGCAGACCTTCCGGGACAGGGAATGGCTACACCTTC. Protein: CASRPSGTGNGYTF.

This clonotype showed up many times. The chain is built from TRBV7-2 and TRBJ2-3; 9 bases are a match to TRBD2. This CDR3 has 15 amino acids. After removal of 3 bases from V and 4 bases from J, the junction contained 5 bases not matched to a gene. Germline V gene sequence: CDR1 SGHTA, CDR2 FQGNSA. CDR3 amino acids: CASSFPSGTADTQYF. The DNA for the CDR3 is TGTGCCAGCAGCTTCCCTAGCGGGACAGCAGATACGCAGTATTTT.

The chain combines TRBV15 with TRBJ2-5, with a weak D call TRBD2 (5 bases). Trimming pared 1 base from V and 7 bases from J, leaving 16 bases between. The germline V gene has CDR1 LNHNV and CDR2 YYDKDF (reference sequence). This CDR3 region has 15 residues. The CDR3 nucleotides read TGTGCCACCAGCAGAGTACGGCAAGGGAGTGGGACCCAGTACTTC. It specifies CATSRVRQGSGTQYF.

The V and J genes are TRBV30 and TRBJ1-6, with D possibly matching TRBD1 (6 bases). The germline CDR1 and CDR2 sequences are GTSNPN and SVGIG (reference sequence). CDR3 length: 16 residues. For the CDR3, the DNA is TGTGCTGCGACACAGGGTCCCAGCTCCTATAATTCACCCCTCCACTTT. Translation: CAATQGPSSYNSPLHF.

This clonotype was found a few times. The gene calls are TRBV20-1 and TRBJ2-1; 9 positions agree with TRBD2. The CDR3 is 17 residues long. V shed 1 base, J shed 8 bases, and the junction held 15 bases outside the gene matches. CDR1 DFQATT and CDR2 SNEGSKA come from the germline V gene (reference sequence). The CDR3 is CSARATVGGSGSDEQFF. In DNA form, the CDR3 reads TGCAGTGCTAGAGCAACAGTCGGGGGTAGCGGGAGTGATGAGCAGTTCTTC.

This clonotype was observed many times. The V call is TRBV4-3, the J call TRBJ2-1; D remains ambiguous. The CDR3 is 15 residues long. Looked up from germline, CDR1 is LGHNA and CDR2 is YSLEER. V lost 0 bases and J lost 14, with 20 bases in between. CDR3 bases: TGCGCCAGCAGCCAAGATGCTTCTGGGCCGTCTAGTAAGTTCTTC. Its protein is CASSQDASGPSSKFF.

This clonotype was seen a few times. The rearrangement links TRBV7-3 to TRBJ2-7; 7 bases are a match to TRBD2. V was pared by 5 bases and J by 7 bases, with 14 bases of the junction left unmatched. Germline V CDR1 and CDR2: SGHTA, FQGTGA. The CDR3 is made up of 15 amino acids. This CDR3 is CASSLGVAGAGEQYF. CDR3 sequence (DNA): TGTGCCAGCAGCCTAGGAGTGGCGGGAGCAGGGGAGCAGTACTTC.

This clonotype was detected many times. CDR3: CASSLIAGGGDTQYF. The CDR3 DNA reads as TGTGCCAGCAGCTTAATAGCGGGAGGCGGAGATACGCAGTATTTT. The rearrangement joins TRBV7-2 to TRBJ2-3, with 10 bases identical to TRBD2. The germline V gene encodes CDR1 SGHTA and CDR2 FQGNSA. V lost 2 bases to trimming and J lost 5 bases; unmatched junction nucleotides: 4. This CDR3 has 15 amino acids. The full variable domain, its missing parts supplied by reference TRBV7-2 and TRBJ2-3, is GAGVSQSPSNKVTEKGKDVELRCDPISGHTALYWYRQSLGQGLEFLIYFQGNSAPDKSGLPSDRFSAERTGGSVSTLTIQRTQQEDSAVYLCASSLIAGGGDTQYFGPGTRLTVL.

V and J are TRBV5-1 and TRBJ2-5, with TRBD1 identical over 10 bases. In germline, CDR1 is SGHRS, CDR2 YFSETQ. Unmatched junction bases numbered 8, after V lost 5 bases and J lost 4 bases. The CDR3 loop spans 15 amino acids. CDR3 DNA: TGCGCCAGCAGTAGGACAGGGGGTATACGAGAGACCCAGTACTTC. Residues: CASSRTGGIRETQYF.

The chain uses TRBV5-1 and TRBJ2-2; 7 bases agree with TRBD2. The length of the CDR3 is 17 residues. Per the germline V gene, CDR1 is SGHRS and CDR2 is YFSETQ. J lost 1 base, V lost 1 base, and 7 bases had no gene match. CDR3 sequence: CASSLYAQRGNTGELFF. In DNA form, the CDR3 reads TGCGCCAGCAGCTTGTACGCCCAGCGGGGGAACACCGGGGAGCTGTTTTTT.

This clonotype came up many times. The chain employs TRBV4-2 and TRBJ1-5, with 7 positions matching TRBD1. The CDR3 contains 17 residues. CDR1 and CDR2 from the germline V gene are LGHNA and YNFKEQ. V was clipped by 0 bases and J by 2 bases; unmatched bases: 7. The CDR3, as DNA: TGTGCCAGCAGCCAAGAAGACAGGGCCGCGGGCAATCAGCCCCAGCATTTT. The encoded protein is CASSQEDRAAGNQPQHF.

The rearrangement links TRBV7-2 to TRBJ2-1; either TRBD1 or TRBD2 may fit D (6 bases each). Germline assignment: CDR1 SGHTA and CDR2 FQGNSA. V shed 5 bases and J shed 6 bases, with 14 bases lying between them. The CDR3 extends over 14 amino acids. This chain's CDR3 is CASSKGGIVNEQFF. CDR3 nucleotide sequence: TGTGCCAGCAGCAAAGGGGGGATAGTCAATGAGCAGTTCTTC.

The chain joins TRBV14 to TRBJ2-4, with D possibly matching TRBD2 (5 bases). V lost 5 bases to trimming and J lost 9 bases, with 17 bases between them. The germline V gene has CDR1 SGHDN and CDR2 FVKESK. The CDR3 contains 14 residues. The CDR3 is CASSSEGFGGIQYF. As DNA, the CDR3 is TGTGCCAGCAGCTCAGAGGGCTTTGGCGGCATTCAGTACTTC.

This clonotype was detected a few times. V gene TRBV5-1 combines with J gene TRBJ2-7, with 9 bases matching TRBD1. The length of the CDR3 is 14 residues. The germline gives CDR1 SGHRS, CDR2 YFSETQ. V was pared by 4 bases and J by 4 bases, with 6 bases of the junction left unmatched. The CDR3 DNA reads as TGCGCCAGCAGCGCTACGGGACAGGGTTACGAGCAGTACTTC. This gives the protein CASSATGQGYEQYF.

This clonotype was seen at least ten times. The chain is built from TRBV20-1 and TRBJ2-7; the match to TRBD1 covers 7 bases. Trimming cost V 8 bases and J 0 bases; bases outside gene matches: 7. This CDR3 is 13 amino acids long. Germline V gene lookup returns CDR1 DFQATT and CDR2 SNEGSKA (reference sequence). CDR3 sequence reads: CSHRGRTSYEQYF. CDR3 sequence (DNA): TGCAGTCACAGGGGCCGTACCTCCTACGAGCAGTACTTC.

The J gene is TRBJ1-2, the V gene TRBV29-1; 8 nucleotides match TRBD1. Germline V gene data show CDR1 as SQVTM and CDR2 as ANQGSEA. The trim removed 8 bases at V and 8 bases at J, leaving 10 bases unmatched. The CDR3 consists of 12 residues. CDR3 in DNA: TGCAGCTCGACGGACAGGGAGAAGGGCTACACCTTC. It specifies CSSTDREKGYTF.

This clonotype showed up just a few times. This chain uses TRBV6-2 or TRBV6-3 with TRBJ2-3; 11 bases map to TRBD2. The CDR3 has 17 amino acids. Looked up from germline, CDR1 is MNHEY and CDR2 is SVGEGT. The trim removed 2 bases at V and 5 bases at J, leaving 9 bases unmatched. DNA of the CDR3: TGTGCCAGCAGTTACCCCCGACTAGCGGGGCTGGGAGATACGCAGTATTTT. This encodes CASSYPRLAGLGDTQYF.

This clonotype was observed many times. The CDR3 DNA follows: TGCGCCAGCAGCTTGACAGCTTACGAGCAGTACTTC. This encodes CASSLTAYEQYF. The genes are TRBV5-1 and TRBJ2-7, with unresolved D. Deletions cut 1 base from V and 4 bases from J, with 6 bases between. Germline-derived CDR1 and CDR2 are SGHRS and YFSETQ. This CDR3 contains 12 residues.

This clonotype appeared many times. The chain has TRBV12-3 or TRBV12-4 and TRBJ2-7; possible D gene TRBD1, 5 bases. The CDR3 contains 15 residues. The V end lost 7 bases, the J end lost 1 base, and 17 bases lay between the germline ends. CDR3 bases: TGTGCCAGCAACTTTGACAGATCCATATCCTACGAGCAGTACTTC. It yields the protein CASNFDRSISYEQYF.

In its sample, this clonotype was seen a few times. This rearrangement joins TRBV5-1 to TRBJ1-2, with 7 bases fitting TRBD1. The V and J ends lost 0 bases and 3 bases, in that order; junction bases with no gene match: 5. Germline V CDR1 and CDR2: SGHRS, YFSETQ. The CDR3 runs 15 residues. CDR3 residues: CASSLGATGHYGYTF. The DNA of the CDR3 is TGCGCCAGCAGCTTGGGGGCGACAGGGCACTATGGCTACACCTTC.

This chain connects TRBV6-1 to TRBJ1-2, with D unclear. CDR3 length: 12 residues. V was clipped by 5 bases and J by 8 bases, with 12 bases between them. Germline CDR1 and CDR2: MNHNS and SASEGT. CDR3 DNA sequence: TGTGCCAGCAGTCCCTGGGAAGGAGGCTACACCTTC. It specifies CASSPWEGGYTF.

This clonotype was seen a handful of times. This sequence joins TRBV12-3 or TRBV12-4 and TRBJ2-3; a weak D match, TRBD2 (5 bases). V was shortened by 3 bases and J by 6 bases, with 19 bases between the two germline ends. This CDR3 has 16 amino acids. The CDR3: CASSFWRTRSGDTQYF. The DNA for the CDR3 is TGTGCCAGCAGTTTCTGGCGAACTAGGTCCGGGGATACGCAGTATTTT.

V and J are TRBV11-2 and TRBJ1-1, with TRBD1 matching 8 bases. Looked up from germline, CDR1 is SGHAT and CDR2 is FQNNGV. Germline trimming cut 4 bases from V and 2 bases from J; bases unmatched to any gene: 6. The CDR3 consists of 15 residues. CDR3 in DNA: TGTGCCAGCAGCTCTAGGACAGGGAGTAACACTGAAGCTTTCTTT. This encodes CASSSRTGSNTEAFF.

This clonotype was picked up a small number of times. The CDR3 loop is CASSSQGMISYEQYF. CDR3 DNA: TGTGCCAGCAGTTCACAGGGTATGATCTCCTACGAGCAGTACTTC. This chain uses TRBV12-3 or TRBV12-4 with TRBJ2-7; maybe TRBD1 (6 bases). The V gene lost 4 bases and the J gene lost 0 bases, with 13 bases spanning the gap. The CDR3 has 15 amino acids.